This T cell receptor (beta chain) was obtained from a study of cytomegalovirus exposure and HLA in healthy donors. Study background: A prior analysis found fewer than 120 million unique TCR beta sequences from around 180 million T cells. Unique TCRs numbering some 80 million, obtained from HLA-typed donors, made up an early data release. Findings of the study overall: One variant, a missense change in DCLRE1C, was linked in a later analysis to TCR beta V- and J-gene trimming.

The study ran its PCR with 60 Vbeta and 13 Jbeta primers. Assay: immunoSEQ multiplex PCR; the TCRdb copy retains only in-frame clones and omits some. This table holds approximately 30,000 clones. Germline loops: CDR1 KGHSH, CDR2 LQKENI. V was cut by 1 base and J by 6 bases, with 12 bases left in between. The CDR3 loop spans 14 amino acids. With respect to this clone: Its target is unknown.

The chain uses TRBV18 and TRBJ1-2; D unresolved. The sequencing input was PBMCs. The sequence derives from a woman aged 40 to 50 in good health and CMV-seropositive. DNA for the CDR3: TGTGCCAGCTCACCACAACAGCTGCCCCATGGCTACACCTTC. Translation: CASSPQQLPHGYTF.